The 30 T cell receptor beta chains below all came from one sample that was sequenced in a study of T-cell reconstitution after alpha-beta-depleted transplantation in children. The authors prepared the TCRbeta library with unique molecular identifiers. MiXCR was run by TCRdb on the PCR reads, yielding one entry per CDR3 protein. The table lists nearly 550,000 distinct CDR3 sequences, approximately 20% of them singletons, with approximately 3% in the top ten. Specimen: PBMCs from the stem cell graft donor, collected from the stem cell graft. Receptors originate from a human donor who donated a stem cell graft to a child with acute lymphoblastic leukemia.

The CDR3 DNA reads as TGTGCCAGCCTGGGGGGGGATACGCAGTATTTT. Its protein product is CASLGGDTQYF. V is TRBV6-2 or TRBV6-3 and J is TRBJ2-3; 7 nucleotides match TRBD2. J gave up 6 bases and V 8 bases, and 2 bases lay outside the gene matches. The CDR3 has 11 residues. Germline lookup yields CDR1 MNHEY and CDR2 SVGEGT.

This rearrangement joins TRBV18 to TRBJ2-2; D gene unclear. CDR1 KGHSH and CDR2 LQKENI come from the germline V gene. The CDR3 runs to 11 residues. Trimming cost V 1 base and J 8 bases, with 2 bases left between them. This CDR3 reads CASSPRGELFF. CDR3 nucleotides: TGTGCCAGCTCACCACGAGGGGAGCTGTTTTTT.

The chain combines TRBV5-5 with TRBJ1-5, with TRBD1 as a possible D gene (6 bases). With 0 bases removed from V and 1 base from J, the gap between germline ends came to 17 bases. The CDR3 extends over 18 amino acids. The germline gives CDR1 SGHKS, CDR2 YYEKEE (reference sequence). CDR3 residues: CASSLAGAEQGSNQPQHF. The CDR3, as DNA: TGTGCCAGCAGCTTGGCCGGGGCGGAACAGGGAAGCAATCAGCCCCAGCATTTT.

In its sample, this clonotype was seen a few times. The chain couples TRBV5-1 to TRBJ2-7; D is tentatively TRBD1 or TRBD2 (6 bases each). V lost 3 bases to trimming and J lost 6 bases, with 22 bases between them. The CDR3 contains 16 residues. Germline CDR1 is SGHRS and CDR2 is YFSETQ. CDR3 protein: CASSSEGGLEAREQYF. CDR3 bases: TGCGCCAGCAGCTCGGAGGGGGGATTGGAGGCCCGCGAGCAGTACTTC.

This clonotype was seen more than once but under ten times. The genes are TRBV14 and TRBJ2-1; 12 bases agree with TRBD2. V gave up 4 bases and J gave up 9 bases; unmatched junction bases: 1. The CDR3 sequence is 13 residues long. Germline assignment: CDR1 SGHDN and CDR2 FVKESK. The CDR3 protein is CASSRLAGAEQFF. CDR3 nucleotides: TGTGCCAGCAGCCGACTAGCGGGAGCTGAGCAGTTCTTC.

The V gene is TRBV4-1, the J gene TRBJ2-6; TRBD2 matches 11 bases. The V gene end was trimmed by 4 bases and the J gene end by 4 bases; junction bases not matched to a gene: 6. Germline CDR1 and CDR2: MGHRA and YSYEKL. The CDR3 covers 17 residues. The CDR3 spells CASSLSGRASGANVLTF. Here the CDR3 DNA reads TGCGCCAGCAGCCTTAGCGGGAGGGCCTCAGGGGCCAACGTCCTGACTTTC.

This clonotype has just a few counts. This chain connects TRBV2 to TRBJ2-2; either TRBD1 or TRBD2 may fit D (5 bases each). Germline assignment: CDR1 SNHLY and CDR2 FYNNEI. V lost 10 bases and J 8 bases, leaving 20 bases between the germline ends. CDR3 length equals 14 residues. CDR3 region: CATRGAVGRGELFF. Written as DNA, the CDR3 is TGTGCCACCCGAGGGGCAGTGGGAAGGGGGGAGCTGTTTTTT.

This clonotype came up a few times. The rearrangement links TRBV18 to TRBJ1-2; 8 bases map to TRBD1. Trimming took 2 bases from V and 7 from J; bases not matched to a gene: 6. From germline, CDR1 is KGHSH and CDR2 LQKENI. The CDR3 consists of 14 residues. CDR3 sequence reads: CASSPGQGASGYTF. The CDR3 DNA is TGTGCCAGCTCACCAGGGCAGGGGGCAAGTGGCTACACCTTC.

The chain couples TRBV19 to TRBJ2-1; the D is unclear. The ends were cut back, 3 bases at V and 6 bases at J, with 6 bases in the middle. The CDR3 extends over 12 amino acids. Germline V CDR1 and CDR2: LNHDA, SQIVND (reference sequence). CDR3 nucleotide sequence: TGTGCCAGTAGTATCCGTTTCAATGAGCAGTTCTTC. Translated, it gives CASSIRFNEQFF.

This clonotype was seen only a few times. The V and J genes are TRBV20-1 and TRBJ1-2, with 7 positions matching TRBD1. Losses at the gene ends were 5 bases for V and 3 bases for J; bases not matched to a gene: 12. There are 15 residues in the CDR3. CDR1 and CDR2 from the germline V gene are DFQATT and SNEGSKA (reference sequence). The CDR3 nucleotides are TGCAGTGCTCGCAGGCCTGGACAGGCCCACTATGGCTACACCTTC. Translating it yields CSARRPGQAHYGYTF.

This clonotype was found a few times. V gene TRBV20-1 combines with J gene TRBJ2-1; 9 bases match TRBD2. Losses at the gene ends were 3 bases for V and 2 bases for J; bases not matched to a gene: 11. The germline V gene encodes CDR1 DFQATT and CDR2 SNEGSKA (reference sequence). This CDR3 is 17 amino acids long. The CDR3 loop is CSARPKRLAEAYNEQFF. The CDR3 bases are TGCAGTGCTAGGCCCAAAAGACTAGCGGAGGCCTACAATGAGCAGTTCTTC.

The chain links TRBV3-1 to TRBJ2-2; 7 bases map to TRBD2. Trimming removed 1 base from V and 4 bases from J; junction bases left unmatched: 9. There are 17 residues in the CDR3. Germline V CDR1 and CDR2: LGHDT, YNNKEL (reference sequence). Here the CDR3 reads CASSQGRGLPFTGELFF. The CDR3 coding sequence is TGTGCCAGCAGCCAAGGGAGGGGACTACCCTTCACCGGGGAGCTGTTTTTT.

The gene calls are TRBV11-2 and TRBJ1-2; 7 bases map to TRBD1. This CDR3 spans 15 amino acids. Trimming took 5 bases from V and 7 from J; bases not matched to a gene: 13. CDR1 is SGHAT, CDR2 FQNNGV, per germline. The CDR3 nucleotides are TGTGCCAGCAGCGCGAGGGCCACAGGGGAACCTGGCTACACCTTC. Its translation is CASSARATGEPGYTF.

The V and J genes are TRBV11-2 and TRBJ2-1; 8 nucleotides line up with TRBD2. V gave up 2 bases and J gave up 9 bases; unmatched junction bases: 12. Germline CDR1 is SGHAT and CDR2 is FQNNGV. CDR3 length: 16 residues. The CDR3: CASSLLTAGGGAEQFF. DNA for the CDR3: TGTGCCAGCAGCTTACTTACCGCCGGGGGGGGCGCTGAGCAGTTCTTC.

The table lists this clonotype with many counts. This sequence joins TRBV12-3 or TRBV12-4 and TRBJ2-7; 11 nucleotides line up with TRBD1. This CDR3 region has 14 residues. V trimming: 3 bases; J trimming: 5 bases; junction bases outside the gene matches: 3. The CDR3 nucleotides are TGTGCCAGCAGTTTTGGACAGGGGGCCCACGAGCAGTACTTC. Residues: CASSFGQGAHEQYF.

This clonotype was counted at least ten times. Here the CDR3 reads CASSRNREGNQPQHF. The CDR3 DNA sequence: TGTGCCAGCAGCCGAAACAGGGAAGGGAATCAGCCCCAGCATTTT. This rearrangement joins TRBV12-3 or TRBV12-4 to TRBJ1-5; D is possibly TRBD1 (6 bases). This CDR3 contains 15 residues. The ends were cut back, 6 bases at V and 4 bases at J, with 16 bases in the middle.

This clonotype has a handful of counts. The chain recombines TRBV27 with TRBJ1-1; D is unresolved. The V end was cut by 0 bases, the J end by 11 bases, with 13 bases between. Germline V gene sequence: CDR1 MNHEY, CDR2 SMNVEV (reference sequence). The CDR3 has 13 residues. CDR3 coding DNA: TGTGCCAGCAGTTTATCTTGGAGAGGAACGGCTTTCTTT. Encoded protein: CASSLSWRGTAFF.

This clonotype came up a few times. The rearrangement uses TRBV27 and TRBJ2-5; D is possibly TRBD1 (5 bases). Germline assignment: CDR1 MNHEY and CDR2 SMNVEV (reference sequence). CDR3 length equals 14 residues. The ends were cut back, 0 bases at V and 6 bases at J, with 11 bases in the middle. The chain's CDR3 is CASSLSSGWKTQYF. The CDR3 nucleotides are TGTGCCAGCAGTTTATCGTCAGGGTGGAAGACCCAGTACTTC.

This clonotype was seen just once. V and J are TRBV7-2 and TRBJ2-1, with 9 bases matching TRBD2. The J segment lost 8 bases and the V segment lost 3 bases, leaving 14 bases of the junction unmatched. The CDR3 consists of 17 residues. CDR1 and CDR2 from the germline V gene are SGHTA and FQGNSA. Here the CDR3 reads CASSFGTSPELGDEQFF. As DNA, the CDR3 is TGTGCCAGCAGCTTCGGGACTAGCCCCGAGCTGGGGGATGAGCAGTTCTTC.

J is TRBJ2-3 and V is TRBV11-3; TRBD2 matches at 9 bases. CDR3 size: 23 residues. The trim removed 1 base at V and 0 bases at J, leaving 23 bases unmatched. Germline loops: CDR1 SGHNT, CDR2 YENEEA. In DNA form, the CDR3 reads TGTGCCAGCAGCTTAGGATTGAGACTGTTAGCGGGAGTTGTCGGGCCAAGCACAGATACGCAGTATTTT. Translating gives CASSLGLRLLAGVVGPSTDTQYF. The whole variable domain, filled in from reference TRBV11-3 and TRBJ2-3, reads EAGVVQSPRYKIIEKKQPVAFWCNPISGHNTLYWYLQNLGQGPELLIRYENEEAVDDSQLPKDRFSAERLKGVDSTLKIQPAELGDSAVYLCASSLGLRLLAGVVGPSTDTQYFGPGTRLTVL.

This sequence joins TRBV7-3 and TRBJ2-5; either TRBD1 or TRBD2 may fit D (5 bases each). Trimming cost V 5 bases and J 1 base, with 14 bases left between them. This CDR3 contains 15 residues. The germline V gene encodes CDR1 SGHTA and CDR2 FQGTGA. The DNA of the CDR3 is TGTGCCAGCAGCCCGACGGGGCAGTTCCAAGAGACCCAGTACTTC. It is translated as CASSPTGQFQETQYF.

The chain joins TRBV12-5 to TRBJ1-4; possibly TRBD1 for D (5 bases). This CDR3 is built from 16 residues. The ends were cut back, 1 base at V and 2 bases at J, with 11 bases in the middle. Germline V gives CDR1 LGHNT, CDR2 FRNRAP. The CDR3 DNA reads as TGTGCTAGTGGTTTGGGACAGAGCCCCACTAATGAAAAACTGTTTTTT. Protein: CASGLGQSPTNEKLFF.

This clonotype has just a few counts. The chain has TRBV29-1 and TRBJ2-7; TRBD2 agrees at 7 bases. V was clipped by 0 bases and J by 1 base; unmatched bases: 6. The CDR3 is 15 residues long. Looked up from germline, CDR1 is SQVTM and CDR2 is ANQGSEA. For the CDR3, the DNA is TGCAGCGTTGAAGATACTAGCGACCTATCCTACGAGCAGTACTTC. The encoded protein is CSVEDTSDLSYEQYF.

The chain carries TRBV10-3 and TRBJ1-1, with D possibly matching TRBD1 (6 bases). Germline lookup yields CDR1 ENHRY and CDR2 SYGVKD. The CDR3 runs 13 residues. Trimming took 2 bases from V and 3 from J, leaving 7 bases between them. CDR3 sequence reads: CAISEGGDTEAFF. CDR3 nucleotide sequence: TGTGCCATCAGTGAGGGGGGCGACACTGAAGCTTTCTTT.

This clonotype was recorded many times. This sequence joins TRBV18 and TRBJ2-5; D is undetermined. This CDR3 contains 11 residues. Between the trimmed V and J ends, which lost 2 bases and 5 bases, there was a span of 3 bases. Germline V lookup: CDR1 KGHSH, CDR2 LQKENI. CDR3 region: CASSPSETQYF. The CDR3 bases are TGTGCCAGCTCACCATCCGAGACCCAGTACTTC.

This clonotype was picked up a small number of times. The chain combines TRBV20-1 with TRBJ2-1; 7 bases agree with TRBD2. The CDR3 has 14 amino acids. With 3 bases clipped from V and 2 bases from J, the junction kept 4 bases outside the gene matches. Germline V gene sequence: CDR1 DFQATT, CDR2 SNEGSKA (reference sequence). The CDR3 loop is CSASPSGAYNEQFF. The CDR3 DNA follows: TGCAGTGCTAGTCCTAGCGGCGCCTACAATGAGCAGTTCTTC.

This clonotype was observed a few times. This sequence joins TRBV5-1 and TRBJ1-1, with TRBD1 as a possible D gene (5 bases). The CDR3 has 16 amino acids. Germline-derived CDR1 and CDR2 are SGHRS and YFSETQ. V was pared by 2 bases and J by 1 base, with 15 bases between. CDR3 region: CASSLGVRGANTEAFF. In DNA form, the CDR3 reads TGCGCCAGCAGCTTAGGGGTACGGGGAGCGAACACTGAAGCTTTCTTT.

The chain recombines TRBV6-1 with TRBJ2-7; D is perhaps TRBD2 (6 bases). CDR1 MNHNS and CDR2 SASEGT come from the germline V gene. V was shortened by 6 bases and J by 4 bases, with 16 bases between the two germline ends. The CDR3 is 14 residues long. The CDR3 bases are TGTGCCAGCAGCGTCCTCGGAGGGGATTACGAGCAGTACTTC. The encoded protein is CASSVLGGDYEQYF.

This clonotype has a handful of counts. The CDR3 sequence: CASSQVSSGNNEQFF. Written as DNA, the CDR3 is TGCGCCAGCAGCCAAGTGTCTAGCGGCAACAATGAGCAGTTCTTC. The chain combines TRBV4-1 with TRBJ2-1, with 7 bases matching TRBD2. V lost 1 base, J lost 5 bases, and 5 bases stayed unmatched. The germline CDR1 and CDR2 sequences are MGHRA and YSYEKL. This CDR3 region has 15 residues.

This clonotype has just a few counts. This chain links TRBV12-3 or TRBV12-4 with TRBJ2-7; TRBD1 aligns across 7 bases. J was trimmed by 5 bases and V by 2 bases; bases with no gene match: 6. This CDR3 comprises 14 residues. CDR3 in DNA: TGTGCCAGCAGTTTACGACAGGGATATCACGAGCAGTACTTC. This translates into CASSLRQGYHEQYF.